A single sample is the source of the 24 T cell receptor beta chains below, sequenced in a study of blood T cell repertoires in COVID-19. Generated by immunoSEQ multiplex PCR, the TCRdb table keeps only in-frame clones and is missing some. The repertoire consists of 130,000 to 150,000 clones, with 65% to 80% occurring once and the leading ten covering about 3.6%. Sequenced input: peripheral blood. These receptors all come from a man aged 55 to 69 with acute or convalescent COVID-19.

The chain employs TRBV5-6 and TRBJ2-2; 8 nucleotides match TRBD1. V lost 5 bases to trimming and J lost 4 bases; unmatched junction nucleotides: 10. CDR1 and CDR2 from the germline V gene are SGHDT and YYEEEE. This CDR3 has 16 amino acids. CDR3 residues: CASRRQGAWGTGELFF. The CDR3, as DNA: TGTGCCAGCAGGAGGCAGGGGGCATGGGGCACCGGGGAGCTGTTTTTT.

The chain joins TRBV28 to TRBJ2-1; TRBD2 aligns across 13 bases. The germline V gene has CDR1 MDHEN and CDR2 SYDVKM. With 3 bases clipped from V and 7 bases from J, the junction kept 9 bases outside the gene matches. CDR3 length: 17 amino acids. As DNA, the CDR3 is TGTGCCAGCAGTTTGGTTGGTGGACTAGCGGGAGTAAATGAGCAGTTCTTC. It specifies CASSLVGGLAGVNEQFF.

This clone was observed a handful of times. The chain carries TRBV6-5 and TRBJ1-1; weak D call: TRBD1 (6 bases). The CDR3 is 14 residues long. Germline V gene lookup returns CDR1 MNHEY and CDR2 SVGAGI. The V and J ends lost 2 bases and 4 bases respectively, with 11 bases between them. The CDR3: CASSYQGYSTEAFF. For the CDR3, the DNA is TGTGCCAGCAGTTACCAGGGGTACAGCACTGAAGCTTTCTTT.

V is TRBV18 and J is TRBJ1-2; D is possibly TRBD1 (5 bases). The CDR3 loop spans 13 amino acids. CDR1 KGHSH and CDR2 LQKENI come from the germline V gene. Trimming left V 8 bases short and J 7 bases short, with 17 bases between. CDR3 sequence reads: CASGAGPGIGYTF. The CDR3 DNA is TGTGCCAGCGGAGCGGGGCCTGGCATTGGCTACACCTTC. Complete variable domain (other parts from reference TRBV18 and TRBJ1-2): NAGVMQNPRHLVRRRGQEARLRCSPMKGHSHVYWYRQLPEEGLKFMVYLQKENIIDESGMPKERFSAEFPKEGPSILRIQQVVRGDSAAYFCASGAGPGIGYTFGSGTRLTVV.

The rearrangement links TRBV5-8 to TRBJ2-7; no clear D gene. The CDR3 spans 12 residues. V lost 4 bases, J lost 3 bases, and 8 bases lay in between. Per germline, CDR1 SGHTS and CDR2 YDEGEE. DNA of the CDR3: TGTGCCAGCAGCCACAGCTACTACGAGCAGTACTTC. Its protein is CASSHSYYEQYF.

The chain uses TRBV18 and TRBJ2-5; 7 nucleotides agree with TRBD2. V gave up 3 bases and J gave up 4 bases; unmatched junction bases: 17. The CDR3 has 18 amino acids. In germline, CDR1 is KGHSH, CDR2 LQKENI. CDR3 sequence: CASSPLRMGGSGGETQYF. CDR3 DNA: TGTGCCAGCTCACCCCTCAGAATGGGCGGGAGCGGAGGAGAGACCCAGTACTTC. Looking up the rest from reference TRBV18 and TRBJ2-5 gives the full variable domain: NAGVMQNPRHLVRRRGQEARLRCSPMKGHSHVYWYRQLPEEGLKFMVYLQKENIIDESGMPKERFSAEFPKEGPSILRIQQVVRGDSAAYFCASSPLRMGGSGGETQYFGPGTRLLVL.

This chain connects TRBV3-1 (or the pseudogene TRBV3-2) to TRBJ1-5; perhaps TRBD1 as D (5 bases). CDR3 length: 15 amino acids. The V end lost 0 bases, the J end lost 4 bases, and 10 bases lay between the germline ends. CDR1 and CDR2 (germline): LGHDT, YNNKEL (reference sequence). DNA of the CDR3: TGTGCCAGCAGCCAAGAAGGGGAGGGGAATCAGCCCCAGCATTTT. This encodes CASSQEGEGNQPQHF.

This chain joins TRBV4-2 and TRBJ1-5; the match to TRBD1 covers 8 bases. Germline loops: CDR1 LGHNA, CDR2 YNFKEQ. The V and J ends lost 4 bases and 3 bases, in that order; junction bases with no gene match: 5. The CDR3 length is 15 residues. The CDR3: CASSREDRDNQPQHF. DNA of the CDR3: TGTGCCAGCAGCCGGGAGGACAGGGACAATCAGCCCCAGCATTTT.

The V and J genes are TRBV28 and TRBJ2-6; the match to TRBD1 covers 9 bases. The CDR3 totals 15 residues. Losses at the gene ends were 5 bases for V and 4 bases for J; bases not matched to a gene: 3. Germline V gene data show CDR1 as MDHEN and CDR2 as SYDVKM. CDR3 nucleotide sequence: TGTGCCAGCAGTCGGACAGGGGTCGGGGCCAACGTCCTGACTTTC. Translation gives CASSRTGVGANVLTF. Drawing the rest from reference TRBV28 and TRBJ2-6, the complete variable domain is DVKVTQSSRYLVKRTGEKVFLECVQDMDHENMFWYRQDPGLGLRLIYFSYDVKMKEKGDIPEGYSVSREKKERFSLILESASTNQTSMYLCASSRTGVGANVLTFGAGSRLTVL.

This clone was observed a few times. CDR3 sequence reads: CASSDQTGDNTEAFF. The CDR3, as DNA: TGTGCCAGCAGCGATCAGACAGGGGACAACACTGAAGCTTTCTTT. The genes are TRBV9 and TRBJ1-1, with 8 bases matching TRBD1. Trimming at V came to 3 bases and at J to 2 bases, leaving 6 bases not matched to a gene. The germline gives CDR1 SGDLS, CDR2 YYNGEE. The CDR3 spans 15 residues.

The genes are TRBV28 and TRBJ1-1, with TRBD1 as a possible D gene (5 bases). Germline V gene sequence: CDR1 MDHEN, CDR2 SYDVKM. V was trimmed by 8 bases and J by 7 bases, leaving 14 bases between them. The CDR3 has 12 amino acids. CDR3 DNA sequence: TGTGCCAGCGGAGCGGGGCCGGGTGAAGCTTTCTTT. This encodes CASGAGPGEAFF.

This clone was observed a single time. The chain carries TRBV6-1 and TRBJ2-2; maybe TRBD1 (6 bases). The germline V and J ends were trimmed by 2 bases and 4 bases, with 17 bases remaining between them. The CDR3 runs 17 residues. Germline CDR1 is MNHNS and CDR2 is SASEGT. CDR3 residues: CASSERAGVSSTGELFF. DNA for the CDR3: TGTGCCAGCAGTGAACGGGCAGGGGTCTCCTCCACCGGGGAGCTGTTTTTT.

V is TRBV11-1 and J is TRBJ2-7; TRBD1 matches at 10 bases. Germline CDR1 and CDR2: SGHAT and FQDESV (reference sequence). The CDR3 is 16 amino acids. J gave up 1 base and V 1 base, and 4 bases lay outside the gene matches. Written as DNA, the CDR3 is TGTGCCAGCAGCTTAGTGGGACAGGGGCCTTCCTACGAGCAGTACTTC. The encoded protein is CASSLVGQGPSYEQYF.

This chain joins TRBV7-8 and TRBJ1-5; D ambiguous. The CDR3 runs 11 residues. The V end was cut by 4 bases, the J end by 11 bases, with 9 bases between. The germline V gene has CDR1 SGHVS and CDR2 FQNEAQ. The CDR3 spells CASSSNEAQHF. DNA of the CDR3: TGTGCCAGCAGCTCCAACGAGGCCCAGCATTTT.

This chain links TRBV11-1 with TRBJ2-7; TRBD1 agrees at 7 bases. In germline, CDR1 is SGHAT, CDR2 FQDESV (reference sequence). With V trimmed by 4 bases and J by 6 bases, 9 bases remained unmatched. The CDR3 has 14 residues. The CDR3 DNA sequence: TGTGCCAGCAGCTCACAGGGGCTTTCGGGCGAGCAGTACTTC. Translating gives CASSSQGLSGEQYF.

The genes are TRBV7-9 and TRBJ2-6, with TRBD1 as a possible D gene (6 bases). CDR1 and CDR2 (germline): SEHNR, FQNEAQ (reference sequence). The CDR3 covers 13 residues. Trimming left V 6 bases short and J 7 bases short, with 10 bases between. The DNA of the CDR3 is TGTGCCAGCAGTTTACAGGGAGCCAACGTCCTGACTTTC. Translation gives CASSLQGANVLTF.

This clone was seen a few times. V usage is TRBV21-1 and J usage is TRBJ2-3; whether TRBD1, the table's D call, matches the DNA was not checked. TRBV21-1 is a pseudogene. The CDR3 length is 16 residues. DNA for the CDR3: TGTGCCAGCAGCAAAGGGACAGGAGGGGCGACAGATACGCAGTATTTT. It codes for CASSKGTGGATDTQYF.

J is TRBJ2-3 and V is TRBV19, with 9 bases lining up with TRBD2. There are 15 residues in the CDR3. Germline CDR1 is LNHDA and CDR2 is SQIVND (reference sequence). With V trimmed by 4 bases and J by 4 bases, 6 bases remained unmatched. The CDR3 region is CASSRQRGRADTQYF. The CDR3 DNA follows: TGTGCCAGTAGTAGGCAGCGCGGGAGGGCAGATACGCAGTATTTT.

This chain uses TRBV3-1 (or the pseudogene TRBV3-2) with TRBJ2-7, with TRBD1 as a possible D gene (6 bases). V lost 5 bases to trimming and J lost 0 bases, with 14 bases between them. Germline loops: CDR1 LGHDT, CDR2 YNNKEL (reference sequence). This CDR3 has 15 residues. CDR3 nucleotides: TGTGCCAGCAGCTCGTGGGGACACGTCTCCTACGAGCAGTACTTC. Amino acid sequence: CASSSWGHVSYEQYF.

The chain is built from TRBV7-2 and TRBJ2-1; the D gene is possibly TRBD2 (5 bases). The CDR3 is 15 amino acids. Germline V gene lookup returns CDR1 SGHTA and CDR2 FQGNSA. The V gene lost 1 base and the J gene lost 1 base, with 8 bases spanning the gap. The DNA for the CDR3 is TGTGCCAGCAGCTTAGTGAGGGCGTCCTACAATGAGCAGTTCTTC. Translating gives CASSLVRASYNEQFF.

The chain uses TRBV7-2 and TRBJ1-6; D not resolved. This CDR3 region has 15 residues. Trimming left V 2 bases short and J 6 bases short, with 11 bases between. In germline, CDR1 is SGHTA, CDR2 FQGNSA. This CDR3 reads CASSLNRVGNSPLHF. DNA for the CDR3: TGTGCCAGCAGCTTAAACCGGGTGGGTAATTCACCCCTCCACTTT.

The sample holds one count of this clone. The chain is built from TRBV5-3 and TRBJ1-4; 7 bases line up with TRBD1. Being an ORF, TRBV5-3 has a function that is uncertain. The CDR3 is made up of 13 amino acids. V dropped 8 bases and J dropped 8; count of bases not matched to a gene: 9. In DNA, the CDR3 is TGTGCCAGCGCCGACAGGGTTAAGGAAAAACTGTTTTTT. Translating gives CASADRVKEKLFF.

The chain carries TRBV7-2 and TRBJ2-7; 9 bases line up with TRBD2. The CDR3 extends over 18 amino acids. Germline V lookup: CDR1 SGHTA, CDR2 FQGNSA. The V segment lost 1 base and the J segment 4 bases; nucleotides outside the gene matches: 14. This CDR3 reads CASSLGPPGAGGGYEQYF. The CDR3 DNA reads TGTGCCAGCAGCTTAGGCCCTCCGGGCGCGGGAGGGGGATACGAGCAGTACTTC. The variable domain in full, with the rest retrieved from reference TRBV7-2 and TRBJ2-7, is GAGVSQSPSNKVTEKGKDVELRCDPISGHTALYWYRQSLGQGLEFLIYFQGNSAPDKSGLPSDRFSAERTGGSVSTLTIQRTQQEDSAVYLCASSLGPPGAGGGYEQYFGPGTRLTVT.

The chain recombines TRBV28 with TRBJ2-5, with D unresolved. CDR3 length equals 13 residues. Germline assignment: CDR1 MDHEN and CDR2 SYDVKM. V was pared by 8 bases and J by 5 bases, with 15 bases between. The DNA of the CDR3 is TGTGCCAGCGGGCGTACTCGAAGGGAGACCCAGTACTTC. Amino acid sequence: CASGRTRRETQYF.